The sequence of this T cell receptor (beta chain) was determined in a study of blood T cell repertoires in COVID-19. Study-wide background: Researchers got acute and convalescent COVID-19 samples from the United States, Italy and Spain.

The data were produced by immunoSEQ multiplex PCR, yet TCRdb's version contains in-frame clones alone and is incomplete. The sample yields around 65,000 clones, around 80% seen once. CDR1 and CDR2 (germline): SGHRS, YFSETQ. The CDR3 length is 15 residues. Trimming cost V 4 bases and J 3 bases; bases outside gene matches: 3. The chain couples TRBV5-1 to TRBJ2-7; 14 nucleotides align to TRBD2. This receptor was identified in a man at least 80 years old with acute or convalescent COVID-19. Sequencing input: peripheral blood. The CDR3 DNA reads TGCGCCAGCAGCATAGGGACTAGCGGGGGCTACGAGCAGTACTTC. Its translation: CASSIGTSGGYEQYF.